The rows below give T cell receptor beta chains drawn from one sample of a study of T cells in Graves' hyperthyroidism and ophthalmopathy. From the multiplex PCR reads, TCRdb called clonotypes with MiXCR, one entry per CDR3 protein. The table shows more than 500,000 distinct CDR3 sequences, with 15% to 20% occurring only once. The sequenced material came from blood. Receptors originate from a woman in her 30s with Graves' ophthalmopathy. Each CDR3 is given with its conserved first and last residue. Clone sizes are given selectively: once, few, many, or a class where the clone is expanded.

j_call | v_call | clone_size | cdr3_aa
TRBJ1-1 | TRBV7-2 | many | CASSPNRGGTEAFF
TRBJ2-1 | TRBV5-6 | few | CASSLSFIGGVNNEQFF
TRBJ1-2 | TRBV27 | . | CASSYQRGYGYTF
TRBJ2-3 | TRBV29-1 | many | CSVEDLDTQYF
TRBJ2-7 | TRBV19 | few | CASSVGLAAIEQYF
TRBJ2-7 | TRBV27 | . | CASSYGDRGSYEQYF
TRBJ2-3 | TRBV10-3 | many | CAISWTSGRLTDTQYF
TRBJ1-1 | TRBV7-8 | many | CASSLRRGQNTEAFF
TRBJ2-2 | TRBV2 | . | CASSVPQGSGATGELFF
TRBJ2-7 | TRBV6-2/TRBV6-3 | . | CASTDEREWDEQYF
TRBJ2-1 | TRBV27 | few | CASSMTGDYNEQFF
TRBJ1-2 | TRBV4-3 | many | CASSQTFEINYGYTF
TRBJ2-1 | TRBV5-6 | . | CASSQDQFSGGINEQFF
TRBJ1-2 | TRBV20-1 | . | CSAYRGNYGYTF
TRBJ1-3 | TRBV5-1 | once | CASSLAEGTGNTIYF
TRBJ2-7 | TRBV7-3 | few | CASSKTGTGDTEQYF
TRBJ2-7 | TRBV27 | . | CASSPQGELYEQYF